Listed below are T cell receptor beta chains from one sample, sequenced in a study of response to subunit inactivated influenza vaccine. TCRdb re-called the RT-PCR reads with MiXCR, one entry per CDR3 protein. The sample carries roughly 500,000 distinct CDR3 sequences, approximately 15% recorded once. This material consisted of CD4+ T cells sorted from PBMCs, taken less than 30 months after vaccination. These receptors were collected from a man aged 45 to 75 who received an inactivated influenza vaccine. The CDR3 runs from the conserved cysteine through the conserved F or W. A D gene is named only where the DNA matches it firmly. Expanded clones get a size class; other rows say once, few or many, or leave the size out.

J gene | V gene | clone size | D gene | CDR3 DNA | CDR3 protein
TRBJ2-1 | TRBV12-3/TRBV12-4 | NA | NA | TGTGCCAGCAGTTCGCGTCCCGAGCAGTTCTTC | CASSSRPEQFF
TRBJ2-1 | TRBV5-1 | few | TRBD1 | TGCGCCAGCAGCTGGGACAGGGAGAAGAATGAGCAGTTCTTC | CASSWDREKNEQFF
TRBJ2-5 | TRBV7-2 | many | TRBD1 | TGTGCCAGCAGCCCGCAGACAGGGATGGGGGAGACCCAGTACTTC | CASSPQTGMGETQYF
TRBJ1-3 | TRBV9 | many | NA | TGTGCCAGCAGCGCCCAGGGACCGTTCTCTGGAAACACCATATATTTT | CASSAQGPFSGNTIYF
TRBJ1-2 | TRBV29-1 | NA | NA | TGCAGCGTTGAGTCACATCTCTATGGCTACACCTTC | CSVESHLYGYTF
TRBJ2-5 | TRBV28 | few | NA | TGTGCCAGCACCCGGTCTGAGAAGGAGACCCAGTACTTC | CASTRSEKETQYF
TRBJ1-1 | TRBV11-2 | NA | NA | TGTGCCAGCAGCTTAGGGGTACGGGGGGTGGCTTTCTTT | CASSLGVRGVAFF
TRBJ1-1 | TRBV12-3/TRBV12-4 | many | NA | TGTGCCAGCAGTTTCGTGGATACATCTGAAGCTTTCTTT | CASSFVDTSEAFF
TRBJ1-5 | TRBV9 | NA | NA | TGTGCCAGCAGCGTAGGGGCAGATTATCAGCCCCAGCATTTT | CASSVGADYQPQHF
TRBJ1-2 | TRBV20-1 | few | NA | TGCAGTGCTTCATTTGGTGGCTACACCTTC | CSASFGGYTF
TRBJ2-4 | TRBV20-1 | many | NA | TGCAGTGCTTTCGAGGGACCAGGGGCGAACATTCAGTACTTC | CSAFEGPGANIQYF
TRBJ1-2 | TRBV5-1 | few | TRBD1 | TGCGCCAGCAGCTTGGGGGCAGGGACAGGAAACTATGGCTACACCTTC | CASSLGAGTGNYGYTF
TRBJ2-7 | TRBV7-2 | NA | TRBD2 | TGTGCCAGCAGCTCGGTAGCGGGAGTAGTGTACGAGCAGTACTTC | CASSSVAGVVYEQYF
TRBJ2-1 | TRBV5-1 | many | TRBD1 | TGCGCCAGCAGCCAGAGGACAGGGGACAACAATGAGCAGTTCTTC | CASSQRTGDNNEQFF
TRBJ2-4 | TRBV4-1 | NA | NA | TGCGCCAGCAGCCCTTGGGATGGCGGAAACATTCAGTACTTC | CASSPWDGGNIQYF
TRBJ2-1 | TRBV27 | few | TRBD2 | TGTGCCAGCAGCCTGACTAGCGGGTACTACAATGAGCAGTTCTTC | CASSLTSGYYNEQFF
TRBJ2-7 | TRBV20-1 | NA | TRBD2 | TGCAGTGCCATTAGCGGGAGGGCCTTGTACGAGCAGTACTTC | CSAISGRALYEQYF
TRBJ2-2 | TRBV9 | few | NA | TGTGCCAGCAGCGTTTTAGCGACGAACACCGGGGAGCTGTTTTTT | CASSVLATNTGELFF
TRBJ2-3 | TRBV3-1 | NA | NA | TGTGCCAGCAGCCCCCTCGGGACCACCATGGGTACGCAGTATTTT | CASSPLGTTMGTQYF
TRBJ1-1 | TRBV5-4 | few | NA | TGTGCCAGCAGCTTGGCCCACTCGAGTTACACTGAAGCTTTCTTT | CASSLAHSSYTEAFF
TRBJ2-7 | TRBV29-1 | few | NA | TGCAGCGTAGCAACAGGGGAGGTATACGAGCAGTACTTC | CSVATGEVYEQYF
TRBJ1-3 | TRBV3-1 | many | NA | TGTGCCAGCAGCCACAGTATTTCCTCTGGAAACACCATATATTTT | CASSHSISSGNTIYF
TRBJ1-1 | TRBV7-2 | many | NA | TGTGCCAGCAGCTTAGCGTTGGGGGGGCTTGCTGAAGCTTTCTTT | CASSLALGGLAEAFF
TRBJ2-2 | TRBV3-1 | few | NA | TGTGCCAGCAGCCCTCTCAGGGGGGACACCGGGGAGCTGTTTTTT | CASSPLRGDTGELFF
TRBJ2-1 | TRBV20-1 | few | NA | TGCAGTGCTAGTAATTTACTAAGTAATTACAATGAGCAGTTCTTC | CSASNLLSNYNEQFF
TRBJ2-6 | TRBV24-1 | NA | TRBD2 | TGTGCCACCAGTTCCCCCCTGGGGGAGGGATATTCTGGGGCCAACGTCATGACTTTC | CATSSPLGEGYSGANVMTF
TRBJ1-1 | TRBV20-1 | NA | NA | TGCAGTGCTAGAGAAGTCAGGGACACTGAAGCTTTCTTT | CSAREVRDTEAFF
TRBJ2-2 | TRBV28 | few | NA | TGTGCCAGCCGACGCGGGTGGGGGCGCGTCGGGGAGCTGTTTTTT | CASRRGWGRVGELFF
TRBJ2-2 | TRBV24-1 | NA | TRBD2 | TGTGCCACCAGTGATTTCGCTAGCGGGGGCACCGGGGAGCTGTTTTTT | CATSDFASGGTGELFF